Listed below are T cell receptor beta chains from one sample, sequenced in a study of blood T cell repertoires in COVID-19. TCRdb keeps only in-frame clones here, not all; method: immunoSEQ multiplex PCR. The table shows hundreds of thousands of clones, with approximately 90% occurring only once. The sequenced sample consisted of PBMCs or T cells enriched from blood (not recorded which). The receptors were gathered from a man in his fifties or sixties who had been exposed to COVID-19. The CDR3 runs from the conserved cysteine through the conserved F or W. The D gene is left open where the match is weak. The size field is filled for only some rows; it gives once, few, many or a size class.

clone size	J gene	D gene	V gene	CDR3 DNA	CDR3 protein
few	TRBJ1-2	-	TRBV11-3	TGTGCCAGCAGCACAAAGGGGGATGGCTACACCTTC	CASSTKGDGYTF
once	TRBJ1-5	-	TRBV28	TGTGCCAGCAGTTTAATACAGGGCTCAGGAGGGCCCCAGCATTTT	CASSLIQGSGGPQHF
-	TRBJ2-2	-	TRBV2	TGTGCCAGCAGTGGGGCGGGGAACACCGGGGAGCTGTTTTTT	CASSGAGNTGELFF
-	TRBJ2-7	-	TRBV6-1	TGTGCCAGCAGTGAAAACACCTACGAGCAGTACTTC	CASSENTYEQYF
-	TRBJ1-2	-	TRBV7-8	TGTGCCAGCAACGACAGAGGTCCCAACTATGGCTACACCTTC	CASNDRGPNYGYTF
-	TRBJ1-1	TRBD1	TRBV7-6	TGTGCCAGCAGGCCTGGGACAGCGAACACTGAAGCTTTCTTT	CASRPGTANTEAFF
-	TRBJ1-1	-	TRBV3-1/TRBV3-2	TGTGCCAGCTCTGGAGGGCACACTGAAGCTTTCTTT	CASSGGHTEAFF
-	TRBJ1-5	TRBD1	TRBV4-1	TGCGCCAGCAGCCAAGGGGCATCCGGGACAGGGAGTCAGCCCCAGCATTTT	CASSQGASGTGSQPQHF
-	TRBJ2-6	-	TRBV9	TGTGCCAGCAGCGTAGCGTGGGGGCCCTCTGGGGCCAACGTCCTGACTTTC	CASSVAWGPSGANVLTF
-	TRBJ1-1	TRBD1	TRBV5-1	TGCGCCAGCAGCTTGGAACAGGGGGGGCTTACTGAAGCTTTCTTT	CASSLEQGGLTEAFF
-	TRBJ2-3	-	TRBV9	TGTGCCAGCAGACCCGGGACTGACACAGATACGCAGTATTTT	CASRPGTDTDTQYF
-	TRBJ1-2	-	TRBV2	TGTGCCAGCACCCTGGGGAGAGGGGGCTATGGCTACACCTTC	CASTLGRGGYGYTF
-	TRBJ1-1	TRBD1	TRBV28	TGTGCCAGCAGGTCCCTCGGGACAGCAACTGAAGCTTTCTTT	CASRSLGTATEAFF
-	TRBJ1-1	-	TRBV9	TGTGCCAGCAGCGTAGTAGTCGAGACAGAAGCTTTCTTT	CASSVVVETEAFF
-	TRBJ1-1	-	TRBV5-1	TGCGCCAGCAGCTTGGCAACCGGGAACACTGAAGCTTTCTTT	CASSLATGNTEAFF
-	TRBJ2-3	TRBD2	TRBV30	TGTGCCTGGAGTGGTCGACTAGCGGGGGCCGGGGATACGCAGTATTTT	CAWSGRLAGAGDTQYF
-	TRBJ2-3	TRBD2	TRBV25-1	TGTGCCAGCAGTGACTTAGCGGGGTACACAGATACGCAGTATTTT	CASSDLAGYTDTQYF
-	TRBJ2-7	-	TRBV7-8	TGTGCCAGCAGCCCTCCCGGGAACCGGCAGTACTTC	CASSPPGNRQYF
-	TRBJ2-5	TRBD2	TRBV28	TGTGCCAGCAGTTTATCCCCCCGGACTAGTCAGACCCAGTACTTC	CASSLSPRTSQTQYF
-	TRBJ1-1	-	TRBV3-1/TRBV3-2	TGTGCCAGCAGCCATCAACAGTCGGAAACTGAAGCTTTCTTT	CASSHQQSETEAFF
-	TRBJ1-5	-	TRBV4-1	TGCGCCAGCAGCCAAGATCTGGGGGCCAGCAATCAGCCCCAGCATTTT	CASSQDLGASNQPQHF
-	TRBJ1-1	-	TRBV19	TGTGCCAGTAGCCGGGGATATGGCACTGAAGCTTTCTTT	CASSRGYGTEAFF
few	TRBJ1-1	-	TRBV7-6	TGTGCCAGCAGCTTAGGCGGGGTTCGAAACACTGAAGCTTTCTTT	CASSLGGVRNTEAFF
-	TRBJ1-3	-	TRBV11-3	TGTGCCAGCAGCTTAGAACAGCTCTCTGGAAACACCATATATTTT	CASSLEQLSGNTIYF
once	TRBJ1-1	TRBD1	TRBV19	TGTGCCAGTAGACTACAGGGGGCGCAAGCTGAAGCTTTCTTT	CASRLQGAQAEAFF
-	TRBJ1-4	-	TRBV7-9	TGTGCCAGCAGCTGGGACACACTTAATGAAAAACTGTTTTTT	CASSWDTLNEKLFF
-	TRBJ1-1	-	TRBV5-1	TGCGCCAGCAGCTTGGAACAGGCCCTGAACACTGAAGCTTTCTTT	CASSLEQALNTEAFF
-	TRBJ1-1	-	TRBV5-1	TGCGCCAGCAGCTTGCCACTTACAGGGACTGAAGCTTTCTTT	CASSLPLTGTEAFF
-	TRBJ2-1	-	TRBV7-9	TGTGCCAGCAGCTTAGTGGCCAATGAGCAGTTCTTC	CASSLVANEQFF
-	TRBJ1-1	-	TRBV2	TGTGCCAGCAGTGAACAGGGGCAGGGCACTGAAGCTTTCTTT	CASSEQGQGTEAFF
-	TRBJ2-7	-	TRBV7-8	TGTGCCAGCAGCCGCTCTGTAATTTACGAGCAGTACTTC	CASSRSVIYEQYF
-	TRBJ1-1	TRBD1	TRBV20-1	TGCAGTGCTAGTAAACAGGGGGTGGAAGCTTTCTTT	CSASKQGVEAFF
-	TRBJ1-2	-	TRBV15	TGTGCCACCAGCAGAGAGGCAAACGGCCAGGGTGGCTACACCTTC	CATSREANGQGGYTF
-	TRBJ1-6	-	TRBV6-2/TRBV6-3	TGTGCCAGCAGTAACAGGGACTATAATTCACCCCTCCACTTT	CASSNRDYNSPLHF
-	TRBJ2-2	TRBD2	TRBV28	TGTGCCAGCAGCCCTCCGGGACTAGCATCCGGGGAGCTGTTTTTT	CASSPPGLASGELFF
-	TRBJ1-4	-	TRBV12-3/TRBV12-4	TGTGCCAGCAGTGTAATGACGGGTGAAAAACTGTTTTTT	CASSVMTGEKLFF
-	TRBJ2-1	TRBD2	TRBV27	TGTGCCAGCAGTTCAGAAAAACTAGCGGGAACCTACAATGAGCAGTTCTTC	CASSSEKLAGTYNEQFF
-	TRBJ1-3	-	TRBV7-8	TGTGCCAGCAGCTTCGCAAGCGCCTCTGGAAACACCATATATTTT	CASSFASASGNTIYF
-	TRBJ1-3	TRBD1	TRBV25-1	TGTGCCAGCAGTCGGACAGGGACTGGAAACACCATATATTTT	CASSRTGTGNTIYF
-	TRBJ1-3	-	TRBV7-9	TGTGCCAGCACCAAACGGGTCCTTAACTCTGGAAACACCATATATTTT	CASTKRVLNSGNTIYF
-	TRBJ1-1	-	TRBV28	TGTGCCAGCAGTTCACAGTCCCTAGCTTTCTTT	CASSSQSLAFF